This T cell receptor beta chain emerged from a study of radiation and T cells in renal cell carcinoma. Study as a whole: Nephrectomy followed 15 Gy stereotactic body radiation by 4 weeks.

Time point defined: baseline pretreatment blood. Treatment here: 15 Gy SBRT to primary tumor, nephrectomy 4 weeks later. Radiation-treated patients gave blood at baseline, week 2 and week 4. The tumor was a clear cell renal cell carcinoma. This CDR3 is built from 15 residues. The V gene's germline CDR1 is WNHNN and CDR2 SYGVQD (reference sequence). The junction had 5 bases not matched to a gene; V was cut back by 6 bases and J by 3 bases. Sequencing was performed with immunoSEQ multiplex PCR; in TCRdb, only in-frame clones are kept and a portion is missing. The table has 94,000 or so clones, 82% seen once; the top ten hold around 6.3%.

The genes are TRBV10-1 and TRBJ2-1; TRBD2 agrees at 10 bases. The material was blood, obtained from a patient whose treatment included radiotherapy and nephrectomy. This TCR came from a man aged 55 to 70 with renal cell carcinoma. The CDR3 loop reads CASSEAGGRYNEQFF. In DNA, the CDR3 is TGCGCCAGCAGCGAAGCGGGAGGGCGCTACAATGAGCAGTTCTTC.